This T cell receptor (beta chain) was sequenced for a study of blood T cell repertoires in COVID-19. Study context: Samples representing acute and convalescent COVID-19 were sourced from the United States, Italy and Spain. The analysed material was cDNA or gDNA that came from T cells, B-cell-depleted T cells, or PBMCs.

In the source study's methods: Estimation of nucleated cell counts relied on the amplification of reference gene primers. Method: immunoSEQ multiplex PCR; TCRdb's copy keeps in-frame clones and lacks some. The V and J calls and clone size come from that table; D and trimming were worked out from the DNA. This sample carries more than 200,000 clones, approximately 86% of them seen once, and the ten largest clones take nearly 5%. Germline CDR1 and CDR2: SGHRS and YFSETQ. After removal of 4 bases from V and 5 bases from J, the junction contained 11 bases not matched to a gene. The CDR3 is 15 amino acids. This clone was seen just once.

This TCR was sampled from an elderly woman with active or convalescent COVID-19. The V call is TRBV5-1, the J call TRBJ1-1, with TRBD1 matching 7 bases. What was sequenced was peripheral blood. For the CDR3, the DNA is TGCGCCAGCAGCCGGACTACAGGGGTAGGGACTGAAGCTTTCTTT. This codes for CASSRTTGVGTEAFF.